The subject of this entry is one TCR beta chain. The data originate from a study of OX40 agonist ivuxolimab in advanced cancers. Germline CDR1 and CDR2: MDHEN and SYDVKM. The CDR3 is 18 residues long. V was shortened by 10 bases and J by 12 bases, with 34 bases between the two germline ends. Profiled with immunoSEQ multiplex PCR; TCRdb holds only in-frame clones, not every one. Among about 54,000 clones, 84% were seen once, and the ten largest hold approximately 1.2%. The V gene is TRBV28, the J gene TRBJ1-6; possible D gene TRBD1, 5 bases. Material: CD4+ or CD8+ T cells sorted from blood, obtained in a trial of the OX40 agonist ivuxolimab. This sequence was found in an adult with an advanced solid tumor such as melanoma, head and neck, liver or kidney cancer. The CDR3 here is CATGVPSGRPGSGEPLHF. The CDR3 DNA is TGTGCCACCGGGGTACCGTCGGGACGCCCCGGCTCGGGGGAACCCCTCCACTTT.